This TCR beta chain was sequenced for a study of blood T cells in healthy people across ages. Study-level points and caveats: Donor CMV infection status was unknown, possibly confounding age-related changes in expanded clonotypes.

Comment on this clonotype: Its antigen remains unknown.

The authors ran a second PCR of roughly 6 to 12 cycles using a sample-barcoded 5' primer and a J-beta primer mix. From the 5' RACE reads, TCRdb called clonotypes with MiXCR, one entry per CDR3 protein. Here the sample spans about 800,000 distinct CDR3 sequences, 25% being singletons. The ends were cut back, 1 base at V and 5 bases at J, with 16 bases in the middle. CDR3 length equals 16 residues. Germline CDR1 SGHVS, CDR2 FNYEAQ. Separately, the same data were catalogued under a study of T cells of mothers and their children. That study adds: The yield was over 9.5 million TCR beta CDR3 reads from each mother and around 2.9 million from each child. Overlap ran slightly, non-significantly higher for related than unrelated mother-child pairs.

The rearrangement links TRBV7-6 to TRBJ2-3; D possibly matches TRBD1 or TRBD2 (5 bases each). This clonotype was sampled from a boy under 18 in good health. Sequenced sample: blood. The CDR3 DNA reads TGTGCCAGCAGCTTAGACGAGGGGTACCTTCGAGATACGCAGTATTTT. Its translation is CASSLDEGYLRDTQYF.